Listed below are T cell receptor beta chains from one sample, sequenced in a study of T cells after yellow fever vaccination. TCRdb re-called the 5' RACE reads with MiXCR, one entry per CDR3 protein. The top ten clones hold around 15% of a sample with under 600,000 distinct CDR3 sequences, approximately 13% of them seen once. The source was PBMCs, collected on the day of the yellow fever booster vaccination. Every receptor here comes from a man under 40 who received the YFV17D yellow fever vaccine. The CDR3 runs from the conserved cysteine through the conserved F or W. A D gene is named only where the DNA matches it firmly. A clone size is listed for some rows: how often the clone was seen (once, few, many), or a class if it is expanded.

v_call	clone_size	j_call	d_call	cdr3_nt	cdr3_aa
TRBV19	.	TRBJ1-2	.	TGTGCCAGCGCCGGCGCGGGTGGGGGCTACACCTTC	CASAGAGGGYTF
TRBV27	many	TRBJ2-5	.	TGTGCCAGCAGTCGACTAGGATTCCAAGAGACCCAGTACTTC	CASSRLGFQETQYF
TRBV15	few	TRBJ2-7	.	TGTGCCACCAGCAGAGATAGAGTCAGGGCGGCCGAGCAGTACTTC	CATSRDRVRAAEQYF
TRBV9	many	TRBJ2-3	TRBD2	TGTGCCAGCAGTACTAGCGGTAGCACAGATACGCAGTATTTT	CASSTSGSTDTQYF
TRBV10-3	few	TRBJ1-1	TRBD1	TGTGCCTTCCCCACCGGGACAGCTGAAGCTTTCTTT	CAFPTGTAEAFF
TRBV5-6	.	TRBJ1-6	.	TGTGCCAGCAGCTTGGTTGCCAGACATTCACCCCTCCACTTT	CASSLVARHSPLHF
TRBV21-1	few	TRBJ2-3	.	TGTGCCAGCAGCAACTTAGCGGGAGACACAGATACGCAGTATTTT	CASSNLAGDTDTQYF
TRBV5-1	.	TRBJ2-7	.	TGCGCCAGCAGCGCACAACAGGGAGACGAGCAGTACTTC	CASSAQQGDEQYF
TRBV7-2	many	TRBJ2-5	.	TGTGCCAGCAGCTCAACATCGGGGGAGACCCAGTACTTC	CASSSTSGETQYF
TRBV7-2	.	TRBJ1-1	.	TGTGCCAGCAGCCCGGACAGCATCTTCACTGAAGCTTTCTTT	CASSPDSIFTEAFF
TRBV6-2/TRBV6-3	.	TRBJ2-7	TRBD2	TGTGCCAGCCGGACTAGCGGGAGTGCCGAGCAGTACTTC	CASRTSGSAEQYF
TRBV24-1	few	TRBJ2-3	TRBD1	TGTGCCATTCAAGAGGGGGCCTCAGATACGCAGTATTTT	CAIQEGASDTQYF
TRBV7-3	many	TRBJ1-2	.	TGTGCCAGCAGCCCAAAAAGCGGGGCTAACTATGGCTACACCTTC	CASSPKSGANYGYTF
TRBV29-1	few	TRBJ2-2	.	TGCAGCGTTTACCGAACCCGGTGGGGGGAGCTGTTTTTT	CSVYRTRWGELFF
TRBV19	.	TRBJ1-5	.	TGTGCCAGTTGCCCCAGGGGTCAGCCCCAGCATTTT	CASCPRGQPQHF
TRBV5-4	.	TRBJ2-7	.	TGTGCCAGCAGCTTGGATACCGTAACTAGCAGCGAGCAGTACTTC	CASSLDTVTSSEQYF
TRBV5-1	.	TRBJ2-7	.	TGCGCCAGCAGCCCTCAGGGGGGGAACGAGCAGTACTTC	CASSPQGGNEQYF
TRBV7-2	.	TRBJ2-7	TRBD1	TGTGCCAGCAGTTCCCGGGACAGGGTGACCGAGCAGTACTTC	CASSSRDRVTEQYF
TRBV19	few	TRBJ2-5	.	TGTGCCAGTAGTCCGACGGCCCGGGGGACCCAGTACTTC	CASSPTARGTQYF
TRBV7-2	.	TRBJ2-7	TRBD1	TGTGCCAGCAGTACAGGACAGGGGACCAACGAGCAGTACTTC	CASSTGQGTNEQYF
TRBV20-1	few	TRBJ1-5	.	TGCAGTGCTGGAAGGGGAAATCAGCCCCAGCATTTT	CSAGRGNQPQHF
TRBV15	few	TRBJ2-7	.	TGTGCCACCAGCAGAGATCCGGGGCCCTCCTACGAGCAGTACTTC	CATSRDPGPSYEQYF
TRBV7-9	.	TRBJ2-5	.	TGTGCCAGCAGCTTACGTTTCACGGGGCAGGTAGAGACCCAGTACTTC	CASSLRFTGQVETQYF
TRBV20-1	.	TRBJ2-7	TRBD2	TGCAGTGCCGTTCGGACTAGCGGGAACTACGAGCAGTACTTC	CSAVRTSGNYEQYF
TRBV30	.	TRBJ2-7	TRBD1	TGTGCCTGGACAGGGGGTGGATACGAGCAGTACTTC	CAWTGGGYEQYF
TRBV3-1	.	TRBJ2-6	.	TGTGCCAGCAGCCAAAGCCAGACTGGGGCCAACGTCCTGACTTTC	CASSQSQTGANVLTF